This T cell receptor (beta chain) was profiled in a study of identical twins. One entry per CDR3 protein results from TCRdb running MiXCR on the 5' RACE reads. Here the sample spans 450,000 or so distinct CDR3 sequences, approximately 15% being singletons. CDR3 size: 13 residues. Germline V gives CDR1 MNHNY, CDR2 SVGAGI (reference sequence). V was cut by 5 bases and J by 11 bases, with 16 bases left in between. These data were also filed under a second study, of yellow fever vaccine responses in identical twins.

The sample was CD4+ T cells sorted from blood. The sequence was collected from a woman aged 18-35 years in good health. The chain is built from TRBV6-6 and TRBJ1-5, with TRBD1 as a possible D gene (6 bases). CDR3: CASSRVQGGSQHF. Written as DNA, the CDR3 is TGTGCCAGCAGTAGGGTACAGGGAGGGTCCCAGCATTTT.